A single sample is the source of the 31 T cell receptor beta chains below, sequenced in a study of blood T cell repertoires in COVID-19. Profiling relied on immunoSEQ multiplex PCR, and the TCRdb table lists in-frame clones only, not all of them. The profile shows about 43,000 clones, over 80% of them singletons. Sequencing was done on a sample of peripheral blood. The receptors were sampled from a woman older than 75 with acute or convalescent COVID-19.

The rearrangement uses TRBV29-1 and TRBJ2-7; D is perhaps TRBD1 (6 bases). Germline V lookup: CDR1 SQVTM, CDR2 ANQGSEA. V was pared by 6 bases and J by 6 bases, with 12 bases between. There are 11 residues in the CDR3. In DNA, the CDR3 is TGCAGCGTAGGGGACACCGTCGAGCAGTACTTC. Its protein is CSVGDTVEQYF.

The CDR3 DNA follows: TGTGCCAGCAGTGAAGCAGGGGGGGTAGAGACCCAGTACTTC. It translates to CASSEAGGVETQYF. The V gene is TRBV6-1, the J gene TRBJ2-5; TRBD2 might be the D (7 bases). Germline CDR1 reads MNHNS; CDR2 reads SASEGT. V was cut by 0 bases and J by 4 bases, with 9 bases left in between. The CDR3 runs 14 residues.

The CDR3 DNA reads TGTGCCAGCAGCCCGGGACAGGGGACCACCGGGGAGCTGTTTTTT. This encodes CASSPGQGTTGELFF. The rearrangement uses TRBV7-3 and TRBJ2-2; 10 bases match TRBD1. The CDR3 loop spans 15 amino acids. CDR1 is SGHTA, CDR2 FQGTGA, per germline. J was trimmed by 4 bases and V by 5 bases; bases with no gene match: 4.

The chain employs TRBV28 and TRBJ1-2; D is ambiguous. CDR1 is MDHEN, CDR2 SYDVKM, per germline. The CDR3 sequence is 14 residues long. V was shortened by 4 bases and J by 8 bases, with 17 bases between the two germline ends. The CDR3 spells CASSSPTRPGGYTF. The CDR3, as DNA: TGTGCCAGCAGTTCGCCAACACGCCCTGGCGGCTACACCTTC.

This rearrangement joins TRBV7-9 to TRBJ1-1; D is undetermined. This CDR3 has 13 residues. The V end was cut by 4 bases, the J end by 11 bases, with 17 bases between. Per germline, CDR1 SEHNR and CDR2 FQNEAQ (reference sequence). The CDR3 DNA follows: TGTGCCAGCAGCTCGACGGTCGCGGGTTTGGCTTTCTTT. Translated: CASSSTVAGLAFF. Full variable domain (missing parts from reference TRBV7-9 and TRBJ1-1): DTGVSQNPRHKITKRGQNVTFRCDPISEHNRLYWYRQTLGQGPEFLTYFQNEAQLEKSRLLSDRFSAERPKGSFSTLEIQRTEQGDSAMYLCASSSTVAGLAFFGQGTRLTVV.

The chain couples TRBV30 to TRBJ2-2; D may be TRBD2 (6 bases). Deletions cut 3 bases from V and 7 bases from J, with 15 bases between. Germline CDR1 and CDR2: GTSNPN and SVGIG (reference sequence). The CDR3 loop spans 14 amino acids. CDR3 DNA: TGTGCCTGGAGGACCCCAGGGAGGATCGGGGAGCTGTTTTTT. This encodes CAWRTPGRIGELFF.

This clone was recorded once. The V and J genes are TRBV9 and TRBJ2-7; 10 bases fit TRBD1. This CDR3 has 17 residues. Trimming took 3 bases from V and 5 from J; bases not matched to a gene: 14. The germline V gene encodes CDR1 SGDLS and CDR2 YYNGEE. The CDR3 bases are TGTGCCAGCAGCGCGAGGGGGGATGGGGACAGGGGTGACGAGCAGTACTTC. Its protein product is CASSARGDGDRGDEQYF.

This chain connects TRBV6-5 to TRBJ2-3; D is undetermined. Trimming left V 5 bases short and J 4 bases short, with 10 bases between. CDR1 and CDR2 (germline): MNHEY, SVGAGI. This CDR3 contains 13 residues. This CDR3 reads CASSPFSADTQYF. DNA for the CDR3: TGTGCCAGCAGTCCTTTCTCCGCAGATACGCAGTATTTT.

CDR3 sequence reads: CASSLEDLKAGELFF. The CDR3, as DNA: TGTGCCAGCAGCTTGGAGGACTTGAAAGCCGGGGAGCTGTTTTTT. The J gene is TRBJ2-2, the V gene TRBV5-5; a weak D match, TRBD2 (5 bases). CDR3 size: 15 residues. CDR1 is SGHKS, CDR2 YYEKEE, per germline (reference sequence). V was trimmed by 0 bases and J by 6 bases, leaving 12 bases between them.

V and J are TRBV7-9 and TRBJ2-1, with 10 bases aligning to TRBD1. The V and J ends lost 5 bases and 5 bases, in that order; junction bases with no gene match: 6. Germline V gives CDR1 SEHNR, CDR2 FQNEAQ (reference sequence). The length of the CDR3 is 15 residues. DNA of the CDR3: TGTGCCAGCAGCCGCCTTGACAGGGGGCACAATGAGCAGTTCTTC. Its protein is CASSRLDRGHNEQFF.

V is TRBV9 and J is TRBJ1-5, with 9 bases lining up with TRBD1. Germline V CDR1 and CDR2: SGDLS, YYNGEE. V shed 2 bases and J 6 bases; nucleotides not matched to a gene: 6. The CDR3 length is 15 residues. The CDR3 region is CASSVGTGLGQPQHF. CDR3 coding DNA: TGTGCCAGCAGCGTGGGGACAGGGCTAGGTCAGCCCCAGCATTTT.

This clone has just a few counts. This chain uses TRBV6-2 or TRBV6-3 with TRBJ2-1; 10 bases line up with TRBD1. The CDR3 totals 15 residues. Per germline, CDR1 MNHEY and CDR2 SVGEGT. J gave up 12 bases and V 4 bases, and 12 bases lay outside the gene matches. The CDR3, as DNA: TGTGCCAGCAGTTTACTAGGAGGGACAGGGGTTACGCAGTTCTTC. It encodes CASSLLGGTGVTQFF.

This clone was detected only a few times. The rearrangement joins TRBV2 to TRBJ2-5; D is undetermined. V lost 2 bases to trimming and J lost 5 bases, with 3 bases between them. The CDR3 is made up of 11 amino acids. CDR1 and CDR2 (germline): SNHLY, FYNNEI. The DNA for the CDR3 is TGTGCCAGCAGTGAACTTGAGACCCAGTACTTC. This codes for CASSELETQYF.

This clone was counted many times. The genes are TRBV9 and TRBJ2-2; the D is unclear. Germline V gene sequence: CDR1 SGDLS, CDR2 YYNGEE. The V end was cut by 0 bases, the J end by 7 bases, with 10 bases between. The CDR3 consists of 14 residues. The CDR3 region has the DNA TGTGCCAGCAGCGTAGCTGAACTTAACGGGGAGCTGTTTTTT. Its protein product is CASSVAELNGELFF.

The CDR3 is CASTGRAEAFF. The CDR3 DNA reads as TGTGCCAGCACAGGGCGCGCTGAAGCTTTCTTT. This sequence joins TRBV12-3 or TRBV12-4 and TRBJ1-1, with D possibly TRBD1 on 5 matching bases. This CDR3 is built from 11 residues. V was shortened by 7 bases and J by 6 bases, with 9 bases between the two germline ends.

The V gene is TRBV12-3 or TRBV12-4, the J gene TRBJ1-5, with D perhaps TRBD1 (6 bases). This CDR3 is 13 amino acids long. Deletions cut 4 bases from V and 4 bases from J, with 8 bases between. CDR3 DNA sequence: TGTGCCAGCAGTTCCGGACAGAATCAGCCCCAGCATTTT. It is translated as CASSSGQNQPQHF.

The chain uses TRBV6-2 or TRBV6-3 and TRBJ2-6, with 11 bases lining up with TRBD1. Germline trimming cut 6 bases from V and 4 bases from J; bases unmatched to any gene: 8. Germline CDR1 reads MNHEY; CDR2 reads SVGEGT. The CDR3 covers 17 residues. Here the CDR3 DNA reads TGTGCCAGCAGCCCTGGACAGGGGGCGCCCGGGGCCAACGTCCTGACTTTC. Its protein product is CASSPGQGAPGANVLTF.

The chain combines TRBV6-6 with TRBJ1-1; D remains ambiguous. Germline V CDR1 and CDR2: MNHNY, SVGAGI (reference sequence). The length of the CDR3 is 12 residues. Trimming took 4 bases from V and 0 from J, leaving 3 bases between them. CDR3: CASSFMNTEAFF. CDR3 bases: TGTGCCAGCAGTTTTATGAACACTGAAGCTTTCTTT.

The rearrangement uses TRBV27 and TRBJ1-4, with D possibly matching TRBD1 (5 bases). CDR1 MNHEY and CDR2 SMNVEV come from the germline V gene (reference sequence). There are 14 residues in the CDR3. Trimming took 3 bases from V and 12 from J, leaving 17 bases between them. CDR3 nucleotide sequence: TGTGCCAGCAGTTTCAGACAGCCCAGCTATCAACTGTTTTTT. This codes for CASSFRQPSYQLFF.

The rearrangement uses TRBV7-2 and TRBJ1-2, with 7 bases fitting TRBD1. This CDR3 is built from 17 residues. The V and J ends lost 5 bases and 4 bases, in that order; junction bases with no gene match: 16. CDR1 is SGHTA, CDR2 FQGNSA, per germline. CDR3 DNA: TGTGCCAGCAGCGTAGACAGGGTAGATGCTCAGATCTATGGCTACACCTTC. This gives the protein CASSVDRVDAQIYGYTF.

V and J are TRBV6-5 and TRBJ2-7; a weak D match, TRBD1 (5 bases). Per the germline V gene, CDR1 is MNHEY and CDR2 is SVGAGI. The CDR3 covers 15 residues. V was shortened by 6 bases and J by 2 bases, with 17 bases between the two germline ends. Written as DNA, the CDR3 is TGTGCCAGCAGCCCCACTGGGCAGGGTCCCTACGAGCAGTACTTC. This encodes CASSPTGQGPYEQYF.

The CDR3 reads CASSPLGPDYGYTF. The CDR3 nucleotides are TGTGCCAGCAGTCCCCTAGGTCCGGACTATGGCTACACCTTC. This rearrangement joins TRBV28 to TRBJ1-2; D gene uncertain. V was cut by 5 bases and J by 3 bases, with 13 bases left in between. The CDR3 spans 14 residues. Germline V gene lookup returns CDR1 MDHEN and CDR2 SYDVKM.

This clone was detected a few times. The chain couples TRBV10-1 to TRBJ1-5, with TRBD1 matching over 8 bases. This CDR3 is 15 amino acids long. Germline CDR1 is WNHNN and CDR2 is SYGVQD (reference sequence). The V and J ends lost 2 bases and 4 bases, in that order; junction bases with no gene match: 4. The DNA of the CDR3 is TGCGCCAGCAGTGAGACAGGGGGTAATAATCAGCCCCAGCATTTT. It translates to CASSETGGNNQPQHF.

The chain recombines TRBV5-6 with TRBJ1-2, with D perhaps TRBD1 (5 bases). Germline loops: CDR1 SGHDT, CDR2 YYEEEE. Trimming left V 1 base short and J 2 bases short, with 9 bases between. This CDR3 spans 14 amino acids. The CDR3: CASSLIGGNYGYTF. The CDR3 nucleotides read TGTGCCAGCAGCTTGATCGGGGGGAACTATGGCTACACCTTC.

This clone was picked up one time. The V gene is TRBV9, the J gene TRBJ2-3; D ambiguous. This CDR3 comprises 15 residues. Germline V lookup: CDR1 SGDLS, CDR2 YYNGEE. Trimming took 0 bases from V and 0 from J, leaving 8 bases between them. CDR3 loop: CASSVGQTSTDTQYF. CDR3 in DNA: TGTGCCAGCAGCGTAGGGCAGACTAGCACAGATACGCAGTATTTT.

The rearrangement links TRBV15 to TRBJ2-4, with D perhaps TRBD1 (6 bases). CDR3 length: 13 residues. Germline CDR1 is LNHNV and CDR2 is YYDKDF (reference sequence). V was clipped by 4 bases and J by 8 bases, with 12 bases between them. CDR3: CATSIGQMDIQYF. CDR3 sequence (DNA): TGTGCCACCAGCATAGGACAGATGGACATTCAGTACTTC. The whole variable domain, remainder taken from reference TRBV15 and TRBJ2-4, is DAMVIQNPRYQVTQFGKPVTLSCSQTLNHNVMYWYQQKSSQAPKLLFHYYDKDFNNEADTPDNFQSRRPNTSFCFLDIRSPGLGDTAMYLCATSIGQMDIQYFGAGTRLSVL.

The V and J genes are TRBV19 and TRBJ1-2, with 7 bases fitting TRBD1. The CDR3 sequence is 14 residues long. CDR1 and CDR2 (germline): LNHDA, SQIVND (reference sequence). The V gene end was trimmed by 5 bases and the J gene end by 2 bases; junction bases not matched to a gene: 5. In DNA form, the CDR3 reads TGTGCCAGTAGTGCCTTGACAGGGAACTATGGCTACACCTTC. This encodes CASSALTGNYGYTF.

The chain joins TRBV5-1 to TRBJ1-1, with D maybe TRBD1 (6 bases). CDR1 is SGHRS, CDR2 YFSETQ, per germline. The CDR3 has 14 residues. The V and J ends lost 2 bases and 4 bases respectively, with 12 bases between them. DNA for the CDR3: TGCGCCAGCAGCTTACAGGGAATTGGCACTGAAGCTTTCTTT. Translation: CASSLQGIGTEAFF.

V is TRBV5-6 and J is TRBJ1-2; the match to TRBD1 covers 7 bases. Germline V lookup: CDR1 SGHDT, CDR2 YYEEEE. V trimming: 6 bases; J trimming: 7 bases; junction bases outside the gene matches: 9. The CDR3 contains 13 residues. CDR3 region: CASTLRQGGGYTF. As DNA, the CDR3 is TGTGCCAGCACCTTAAGACAGGGCGGTGGCTACACCTTC.

The chain carries TRBV5-6 and TRBJ1-2, with TRBD1 as a possible D gene (5 bases). With 4 bases removed from V and 5 bases from J, the gap between germline ends came to 15 bases. Germline loops: CDR1 SGHDT, CDR2 YYEEEE. The CDR3 totals 14 residues. CDR3 nucleotide sequence: TGTGCCAGCAGCCTTCAGGGACTTGAGTATGGCTACACCTTC. This gives the protein CASSLQGLEYGYTF.

The V call is TRBV19, the J call TRBJ1-1; 10 nucleotides agree with TRBD1. CDR3 length: 15 amino acids. Germline V gene data show CDR1 as LNHDA and CDR2 as SQIVND (reference sequence). J lost 5 bases, V lost 6 bases, and 9 bases had no gene match. The CDR3 sequence: CASSSGGDRGTEAFF. In DNA form, the CDR3 reads TGTGCCAGTAGCTCGGGCGGGGACAGGGGAACTGAAGCTTTCTTT.